This TCR beta chain was observed in a study of cytomegalovirus exposure and HLA in healthy donors. Notes on the study in general: Some public TCRs appeared in many individuals, while most sequences were rare. TCR beta chains numbering approximately 150 were designated cytomegalovirus-associated.

Concerning this clone itself: Its antigen is undetermined.

V was cut by 0 bases and J by 6 bases, with 4 bases left in between. This CDR3 has 11 residues. Germline CDR1 reads SGHRS; CDR2 reads YFSETQ. The approximately 120-subject validation cohort, separate from the roughly 670-subject first cohort, included the donors. Clones were sequenced by immunoSEQ multiplex PCR, and TCRdb holds only the in-frame ones, with some missing. The sample contains around 200,000 clones, around nine tenths of which appear only once. The source is a woman younger than 35 in good health and CMV-seronegative. The chain carries TRBV5-1 and TRBJ2-7; D not certain. The sequenced sample was PBMCs. CDR3 sequence reads: CASSLGGEQYF. CDR3 coding DNA: TGCGCCAGCAGCTTGGGCGGCGAGCAGTACTTC.